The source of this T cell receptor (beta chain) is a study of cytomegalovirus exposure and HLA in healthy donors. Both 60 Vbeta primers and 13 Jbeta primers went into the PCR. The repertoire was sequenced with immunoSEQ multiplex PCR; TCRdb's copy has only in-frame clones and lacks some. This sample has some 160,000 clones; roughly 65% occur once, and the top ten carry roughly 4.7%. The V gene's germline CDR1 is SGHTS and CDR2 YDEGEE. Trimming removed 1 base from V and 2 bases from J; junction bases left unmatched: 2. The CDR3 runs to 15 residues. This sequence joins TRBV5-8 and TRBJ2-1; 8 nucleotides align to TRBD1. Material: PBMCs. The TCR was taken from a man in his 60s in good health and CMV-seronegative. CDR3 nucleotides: TGTGCCAGCAGCTTGCCAGGGGGCCCCTACAATGAGCAGTTCTTC. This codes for CASSLPGGPYNEQFF.